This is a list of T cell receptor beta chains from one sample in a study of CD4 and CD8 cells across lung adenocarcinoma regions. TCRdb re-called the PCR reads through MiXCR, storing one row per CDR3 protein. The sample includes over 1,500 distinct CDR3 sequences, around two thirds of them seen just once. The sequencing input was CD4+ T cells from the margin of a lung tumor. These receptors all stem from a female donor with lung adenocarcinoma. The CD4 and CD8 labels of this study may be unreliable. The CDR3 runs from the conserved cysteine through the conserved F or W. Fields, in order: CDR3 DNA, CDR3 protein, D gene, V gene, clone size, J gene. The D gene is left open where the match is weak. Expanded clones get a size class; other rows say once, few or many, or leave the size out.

TGTGCGGCCCGCGGGGCCGGTGACCCAGAGACCCAGTACTTC CAARGAGDPETQYF - TRBV10-3 - TRBJ2-5
TGCGCCAGCAGCCGGGACAGGGGTGGGGAGCAGTACTTC CASSRDRGGEQYF TRBD1 TRBV10-1 - TRBJ2-7
TGTGCCAGCAGCCAAGATTTCGGCTTCTCTGGGGCCAACGTCCTGACTTTC CASSQDFGFSGANVLTF - TRBV14 medium-sized TRBJ2-6
TGTGCCAGCAGCCTCCCCGAAGGGAGTCGGGCCGGGGAGCTGTTTTTT CASSLPEGSRAGELFF - TRBV6-1 - TRBJ2-2
TGTGCCAGCACGACGCCCCCTGGGGCCAACGTCCTGACTTTC CASTTPPGANVLTF - TRBV6-1 few TRBJ2-6
TGTGCCAGCAGTCCCGGGACAGACAATGAGCAGTACTTC CASSPGTDNEQYF TRBD1 TRBV27 - TRBJ2-7
TGTGCCAGCAGTGAATTAGGAGACTCCTACGAGCAGTACTTC CASSELGDSYEQYF - TRBV25-1 large TRBJ2-7
TGCGCCAGCAGCCAAGATACAAGGACAGGGTTCCACAATGAGCAGTTCTTC CASSQDTRTGFHNEQFF TRBD1 TRBV4-1 - TRBJ2-1
TGCGCCAGCAGTGATCCGACTAGCGGGAGCGAGACCCAGTACTTC CASSDPTSGSETQYF TRBD2 TRBV10-2 - TRBJ2-5
TGTGCCAGCAGTTTATGGGTAGGGGAGACCCAGTACTTC CASSLWVGETQYF - TRBV28 - TRBJ2-5
TGCGCCAGCAGCCCCTCTAGCGGGGATAAAGAGACCCAGTACTTC CASSPSSGDKETQYF TRBD2 TRBV5-1 medium-sized TRBJ2-5
TGTGCCAGCACCAGGACAGGGTCCGGGGAGCTGTTTTTT CASTRTGSGELFF TRBD1 TRBV27 - TRBJ2-2
TGTGCCAGCAGTGATCGGGGGAACACCGGGGAGCTGTTTTTT CASSDRGNTGELFF - TRBV25-1 - TRBJ2-2
TGTGCCAGCAGTGAAGCGGGCAGTCGGCAGTTCTTC CASSEAGSRQFF - TRBV6-1 - TRBJ2-1
TGTGCCAGCAGTTTGGAACTATCGACGTGGGATGAGCAGTTCTTC CASSLELSTWDEQFF - TRBV27 - TRBJ2-1
TGTGCCACCCGCCTAGCCCGTGACCAAGATACGCAGTACTTC CATRLARDQDTQYF - TRBV10-3 - TRBJ2-7
TGTGCCAGCAGTGGAATCGGATTTAACACCGGGGAGCTGTTTTTT CASSGIGFNTGELFF - TRBV6-1 - TRBJ2-2
TGTGCCAGCAGTTTAGGCATCGTCTTAGCGGGAGGGCCAAGTACCGGGGAGCTGTTTTTT CASSLGIVLAGGPSTGELFF TRBD2 TRBV27 - TRBJ2-2
TGTGCCAGCAGGGATGGTAGCGGGCACCCCTCCTACAATGAGCAGTTCTTC CASRDGSGHPSYNEQFF TRBD2 TRBV6-1 few TRBJ2-1
TGCGCCAGCAGGCGGGCGGGGAACACTGAAGCTTTCTTT CASRRAGNTEAFF - TRBV10-2 few TRBJ1-1
TGTGCCAGCAGCTTAGGATGGGGGGTTTACGAGCAGTACTTC CASSLGWGVYEQYF - TRBV11-2 once TRBJ2-7
TGTGCCAGCAGCAGGGGGCCGAACACCGGGGAGCTGTTTTTT CASSRGPNTGELFF TRBD1 TRBV6-1 - TRBJ2-2
TGTGCGAGCGGGAATCGAGACCCAGATACGCAGTACTTC CASGNRDPDTQYF TRBD2 TRBV6-1 - TRBJ2-7
TGTGCCTTCCTATCTGGACAGTCTGGGTCCAACGACCAGTCCTTC CAFLSGQSGSNDQSF - TRBV10-3 - TRBJ2-6
TGTGCCACCCGACTAGCGGGGGACACAGATATTCAGTATTTC CATRLAGDTDIQYF TRBD2 TRBV6-1 few TRBJ2-4
TGTGCCAGCAGTTTATTAGGGGCCCGGGCGGGATTCTACGAGCAGTACTTC CASSLLGARAGFYEQYF - TRBV27 few TRBJ2-7
TGTGCCAGCAGTCTTCGGGGATTAGGGGGCTATGGCTACACCTTC CASSLRGLGGYGYTF - TRBV27 large TRBJ1-2
TGTGCCAGCAGTTTGGCGGGAGCCTGGAATGAGCAGTTCTTC CASSLAGAWNEQFF TRBD2 TRBV27 - TRBJ2-1
TGTGCCAGCAGTTACGAAGGGGCCGGGGAGCTGTTTTTT CASSYEGAGELFF - TRBV6-5 - TRBJ2-2
TGTGCCAGCAGTTTAGGGATGACCTACGAGCAGTACTTC CASSLGMTYEQYF - TRBV27 large TRBJ2-7
TGTGCCAGCAGTTCCGGTTTGGGACTAGCGGGAGGAGACTCTGGGGCCAACGTCCTGACTTTC CASSSGLGLAGGDSGANVLTF TRBD2 TRBV12-3/TRBV12-4 few TRBJ2-6
TGTGCCAGCAGTGCCGGGACAGTACCCTCCTACGAGCAGTACTTC CASSAGTVPSYEQYF TRBD1 TRBV27 - TRBJ2-7
TGTGCCAGCAGCTTTGGGGCCGGGACGGCTAACACTGAAGCTTTCTTT CASSFGAGTANTEAFF - TRBV5-4 - TRBJ1-1
TGTGCCAGCAATTGGGAGCGGGGGCGGGGCAATGAGCAGTTCTTC CASNWERGRGNEQFF TRBD2 TRBV27 - TRBJ2-1
TGTGCCAGCAGTTACCGCAGGGGGGAGGATACGCAGTATTTT CASSYRRGEDTQYF - TRBV6-5 - TRBJ2-3